These 19 T cell receptor beta chains share one sample of origin, sequenced in a study of blood T cell repertoires in COVID-19. This table comes from immunoSEQ multiplex PCR, and its TCRdb copy is limited to in-frame clones, with some not included. The sample has a few hundred thousand clones, roughly 85% seen once. The sequenced sample consisted of peripheral blood. The receptors come from a man younger than 35 with active or convalescent COVID-19.

The chain combines TRBV12-3 or TRBV12-4 with TRBJ2-6; D is unclear. The CDR3 sequence is 12 residues long. The ends were cut back, 6 bases at V and 12 bases at J, with 12 bases in the middle. Here the CDR3 reads CASSHGGLVLTF. The CDR3 DNA sequence: TGTGCCAGCAGCCACGGCGGTCTCGTCCTGACTTTC.

The chain uses TRBV19 and TRBJ2-7; D is undetermined. V was shortened by 8 bases and J by 0 bases, with 14 bases between the two germline ends. This CDR3 is built from 14 residues. Germline CDR1 reads LNHDA; CDR2 reads SQIVND (reference sequence). The DNA for the CDR3 is TGTGCCAGTGGCCCTACGGGTAGCTCCTACGAGCAGTACTTC. Its protein is CASGPTGSSYEQYF.

The chain is built from TRBV12-2 and TRBJ2-5; TRBD1, the D gene given by the table, was not confirmed from the DNA. TRBV12-2 is deemed a pseudogene. The CDR3 is 11 residues long. CDR3 region: CASRWGHNEYF. The CDR3, as DNA: TGTGCAAGTCGCTGGGGGCATAATGAGTACTTC.

The CDR3 region is CASRESTGGREKLFF. The CDR3 region has the DNA TGTGCCAGCAGGGAATCTACAGGGGGCAGGGAAAAACTGTTTTTT. The chain uses TRBV28 and TRBJ1-4, with TRBD1 matching 9 bases. The CDR3 spans 15 residues. The V segment lost 6 bases and the J segment 8 bases; nucleotides outside the gene matches: 10. The germline V gene encodes CDR1 MDHEN and CDR2 SYDVKM. The variable domain in full, with the rest retrieved from reference TRBV28 and TRBJ1-4, is DVKVTQSSRYLVKRTGEKVFLECVQDMDHENMFWYRQDPGLGLRLIYFSYDVKMKEKGDIPEGYSVSREKKERFSLILESASTNQTSMYLCASRESTGGREKLFFGSGTQLSVL.

CDR3 protein: CASSVGTLTNTEAFF. The CDR3 bases are TGTGCCAGCAGCGTAGGGACACTAACGAACACTGAAGCTTTCTTT. This rearrangement joins TRBV9 to TRBJ1-1; a weak D match, TRBD1 (5 bases). CDR1 is SGDLS and CDR2 is YYNGEE in the germline V gene. V was shortened by 0 bases and J by 1 base, with 10 bases between the two germline ends. The CDR3 runs 15 residues.

J is TRBJ1-1 and V is TRBV11-2, with D hard to call. CDR3 length: 13 residues. In germline, CDR1 is SGHAT, CDR2 FQNNGV. The V gene lost 4 bases and the J gene lost 2 bases, with 8 bases spanning the gap. CDR3 residues: CASSSQINTEAFF. CDR3 DNA: TGTGCCAGCAGCTCCCAGATAAACACTGAAGCTTTCTTT.

The chain joins TRBV28 to TRBJ2-7; 7 bases match TRBD1. The germline CDR1 and CDR2 sequences are MDHEN and SYDVKM. The CDR3 is made up of 15 amino acids. J was trimmed by 0 bases and V by 5 bases; bases with no gene match: 7. The CDR3 is CASSVPGQSSYEQYF. The CDR3 nucleotides are TGTGCCAGCAGTGTACCGGGACAGAGCTCCTACGAGCAGTACTTC.

The J gene is TRBJ2-7, the V gene TRBV5-1, with 8 bases fitting TRBD1. The CDR3 is made up of 15 amino acids. Germline V lookup: CDR1 SGHRS, CDR2 YFSETQ. V shed 4 bases, J shed 3 bases, and the junction held 9 bases outside the gene matches. In DNA form, the CDR3 reads TGCGCCAGCAGCCCGGGGACAGGTGCCTTCTACGAGCAGTACTTC. This gives the protein CASSPGTGAFYEQYF.

The chain links TRBV5-1 to TRBJ1-1, with TRBD1 matching 10 bases. This CDR3 is built from 15 residues. Unmatched junction bases numbered 8, after V lost 6 bases and J lost 3 bases. The germline gives CDR1 SGHRS, CDR2 YFSETQ. The CDR3 region is CASKTGGVVYTEAFF. The DNA of the CDR3 is TGCGCCAGCAAGACAGGGGGCGTCGTGTACACTGAAGCTTTCTTT.

About this clone: At the DNA level, this CDR3 is encoded by other sequences in the same sample as well. The chain couples TRBV6-5 to TRBJ1-6, with D unresolved. Per germline, CDR1 MNHEY and CDR2 SVGAGI. The CDR3 runs 14 residues. Trimming shortened V by 8 bases and J by 0 bases, and 8 bases separated the two germline ends. CDR3 DNA: TGTGCCAGCGGGGAGAGCTCCTATAATTCACCCCTCCACTTT. Its protein is CASGESSYNSPLHF.

The V gene is TRBV19, the J gene TRBJ1-5; TRBD1 is a possible D gene (5 bases). Trimming pared 1 base from V and 7 bases from J, leaving 11 bases between. The CDR3 is 14 amino acids. Germline loops: CDR1 LNHDA, CDR2 SQIVND (reference sequence). CDR3 coding DNA: TGTGCCAGTAGTATAGGACAGCAAAACCAGCCCCAGCATTTT. Translation: CASSIGQQNQPQHF.

This clone came up once. This chain connects TRBV9 to TRBJ1-6, with D perhaps TRBD1 (6 bases). Trimming stripped 3 bases from V and 0 bases from J, with 16 bases between. From germline, CDR1 is SGDLS and CDR2 YYNGEE. The CDR3 length is 18 residues. The CDR3 nucleotides read TGTGCCAGCAGCGAAACAGGGTTGCCGAGCTCCTATAATTCACCCCTCCACTTT. Its translation is CASSETGLPSSYNSPLHF. Variable domain in full (rest from reference TRBV9 and TRBJ1-6): DSGVTQTPKHLITATGQRVTLRCSPRSGDLSVYWYQQSLDQGLQFLIQYYNGEERAKGNILERFSAQQFPDLHSELNLSSLELGDSALYFCASSETGLPSSYNSPLHFGNGTRLTVT.

V gene TRBV10-3 combines with J gene TRBJ1-4; weak D call: TRBD1 (6 bases). The CDR3 runs 13 residues. V lost 10 bases and J lost 5, with 14 bases in between. Germline-derived CDR1 and CDR2 are ENHRY and SYGVKD. CDR3 loop: CATEQGKNEKLFF. CDR3 nucleotide sequence: TGTGCCACGGAACAGGGAAAGAATGAAAAACTGTTTTTT.

The CDR3 here is CAWIRLYGYTF. The CDR3 nucleotides read TGTGCCTGGATCCGTTTGTATGGCTACACCTTC. This chain uses TRBV30 with TRBJ1-2; D gene uncertain. Germline V CDR1 and CDR2: GTSNPN, SVGIG (reference sequence). The ends were cut back, 4 bases at V and 5 bases at J, with 8 bases in the middle. CDR3 size: 11 residues.

The chain has TRBV28 and TRBJ2-7, with 15 bases fitting TRBD2. This CDR3 spans 17 amino acids. Trimming removed 5 bases from V and 6 bases from J; junction bases left unmatched: 11. Germline CDR1 and CDR2: MDHEN and SYDVKM. The CDR3 reads CASSPRTSGRASGEQYF. The CDR3 nucleotides are TGTGCCAGCAGTCCCCGGACTAGCGGGAGGGCCTCTGGCGAGCAGTACTTC.

This clone was seen a handful of times. This sequence joins TRBV20-1 and TRBJ1-1; D is possibly TRBD1 (6 bases). CDR1 is DFQATT, CDR2 SNEGSKA, per germline (reference sequence). The CDR3 runs to 13 residues. V lost 3 bases and J 6 bases, leaving 14 bases between the germline ends. The CDR3 nucleotides are TGCAGTGCTAGTACAGGACAGTGGGCTGAAGCTTTCTTT. Translation: CSASTGQWAEAFF.

The chain couples TRBV9 to TRBJ2-5; 7 bases are shared with TRBD2. Per germline, CDR1 SGDLS and CDR2 YYNGEE. This CDR3 is 13 amino acids long. The V segment lost 3 bases and the J segment 4 bases; nucleotides outside the gene matches: 3. As DNA, the CDR3 is TGTGCCAGCAGCGCGGGACTAAGAGAGACCCAGTACTTC. Amino acid sequence: CASSAGLRETQYF.

The rearrangement joins TRBV24-1 to TRBJ1-4, with D possibly being TRBD1 (6 bases). Germline values: CDR1 KGHDR, CDR2 SFDVKD. The CDR3 sequence is 15 residues long. Trimming pared 3 bases from V and 10 bases from J, leaving 17 bases between. DNA for the CDR3: TGTGCCACCAGTGATCCGGGACTTAGGGGGGGAAAACTGTTTTTT. Its protein product is CATSDPGLRGGKLFF.

The V call is TRBV28, the J call TRBJ1-4; 7 nucleotides agree with TRBD1. The CDR3 is 14 amino acids. Germline assignment: CDR1 MDHEN and CDR2 SYDVKM. The J segment lost 3 bases and the V segment lost 5 bases, leaving 3 bases of the junction unmatched. CDR3 amino acids: CASSRGQSNEKLFF. In DNA, the CDR3 is TGTGCCAGCAGTAGGGGGCAGTCTAATGAAAAACTGTTTTTT.